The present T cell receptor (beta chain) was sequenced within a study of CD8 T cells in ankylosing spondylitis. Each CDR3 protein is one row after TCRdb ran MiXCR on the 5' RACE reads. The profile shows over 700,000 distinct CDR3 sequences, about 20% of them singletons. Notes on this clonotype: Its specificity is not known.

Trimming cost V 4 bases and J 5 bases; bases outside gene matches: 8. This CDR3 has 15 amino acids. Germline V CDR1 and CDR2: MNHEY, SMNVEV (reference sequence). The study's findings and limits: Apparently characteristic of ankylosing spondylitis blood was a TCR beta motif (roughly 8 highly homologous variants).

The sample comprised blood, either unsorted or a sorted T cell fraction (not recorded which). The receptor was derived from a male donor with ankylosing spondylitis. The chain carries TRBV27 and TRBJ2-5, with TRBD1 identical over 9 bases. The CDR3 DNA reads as TGTGCCAGCAGTTATCAACAGGGGGCTGATGAGACCCAGTACTTC. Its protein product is CASSYQQGADETQYF.